The sequence of this T cell receptor beta chain was determined in a study of CXCR3-negative and CXCR3-positive naive CD8 T cells. Study-wide results and limits: Memory cells differed in TRBV-TRBJ usage, but naive CXCR3-negative and CXCR3-positive cells had similar usage. From TRB CDR3 properties, TCR strength was inferred; surface CD5 did not differ between naive subsets. The TRB CDR3s that CXCR3-positive naive cells carried were more hydrophobic than those of CXCR3-negative naive cells.

Preparation of TRB cDNA libraries relied on 5' RACE carrying UMI labels. TCRdb reprocessed the 5' RACE reads, with one entry per CDR3 protein and no DNA. The sample table sets out approximately 89,000 distinct CDR3 sequences. The CDR3 runs to 13 residues. Germline values: CDR1 MNHEY, CDR2 SVGEGT. With respect to this clonotype: Its antigen is undetermined.

The chain couples TRBV6-2 or TRBV6-3 to TRBJ2-1; TCRdb designates TRBD2, a call that cannot be tested without DNA. The sequencing input was naive CXCR3+ CD8+ T cells from blood. Noted subset: CD45RO-CCR7+CD27+CD95- naive CD8+ T cells expressing CXCR3 (TNR3+). This sequence was found in a human donor in good health. Some clones in this sample may be carry-over from other donors' samples. The CDR3 spells CASSPGGHNEQFF.